Below, one T cell receptor (beta chain) is given with its context. The antigen remains unidentified. The repertoire was sequenced with immunoSEQ multiplex PCR; TCRdb's copy has only in-frame clones and lacks some. The data contain over 110,000 clones, more than 85% of them singletons. This specimen belongs to a study of T cell responses to AZD1222 COVID-19 vaccine. Study at large: Second-dose intervals near 4 or 12 weeks were combined.

Study-level results: Baseline serostatus was positive in only six AZD1222 recipients.

This CDR3 region has 16 residues. Per germline, CDR1 LNHDA and CDR2 SQIVND (reference sequence). V gave up 9 bases and J gave up 7 bases, with 22 bases separating them. Sequenced here: peripheral blood, sampled on day 0 of AZD1222 vaccination. This receptor was identified in an adult in good health. The rearrangement joins TRBV19 to TRBJ1-6; D is perhaps TRBD1 (6 bases). CDR3 coding DNA: TGTGCCAGCACAACATCCTGGACAGCCCAAAATTCACCCCTCCACTTT. It is translated as CASTTSWTAQNSPLHF.